The clone carrying this T cell receptor beta chain has only a few counts. What it binds is not known. This entry is derived from a study of radiation and T cells in renal cell carcinoma. Overall study results and limits: In blood, top tumor clones expanded by 2 weeks, shrinking by 4.

Time point indicated: blood 2 weeks post-SBRT. Treatment noted: 15 Gy SBRT to primary tumor, nephrectomy 4 weeks later. The patient's renal cell carcinoma had clear cell pathology. Generated by immunoSEQ multiplex PCR, the TCRdb table keeps only in-frame clones and is missing some. The table has roughly 150,000 clones, roughly 86% seen once. This clonotype was obtained from a woman between 45 and 60 years old with renal cell carcinoma. The sample here was blood, taken from a patient whose treatment included radiotherapy and nephrectomy.

Here the CDR3 reads CSASNSEAFF. The CDR3 DNA reads as TGCAGTGCTTCTAATAGTGAAGCTTTCTTT. The chain combines TRBV20-1 with TRBJ1-1, with D hard to call. V lost 5 bases, J lost 7 bases, and 8 bases lay in between. CDR1 is DFQATT, CDR2 SNEGSKA, per germline (reference sequence). The CDR3 totals 10 residues.